These 17 T cell receptor beta chains were all obtained from the same sample, sequenced in a study of early T cells in non-severe SARS-CoV-2 infection. TCRdb ran MiXCR on the 5' RACE reads and lists one entry per CDR3 protein. The sample includes approximately 56,000 distinct CDR3 sequences, about 14% of them seen just once. The sample consisted of whole blood, taken at baseline. Every receptor here comes from an adult who was a healthcare worker with PCR-confirmed SARS-CoV-2 infection or an uninfected control (not recorded which).

This clonotype was counted between two and nine times. The J gene is TRBJ2-5, the V gene TRBV5-1, with a weak D call TRBD2 (5 bases). This CDR3 has 16 residues. Germline loops: CDR1 SGHRS, CDR2 YFSETQ. V gave up 0 bases and J gave up 5 bases, with 17 bases separating them. CDR3 sequence (DNA): TGCGCCAGCAGCTTGGATTTGACGAGGGTTTGGGAGACCCAGTACTTC. Translated, it gives CASSLDLTRVWETQYF.

This clonotype was picked up a small number of times. The gene calls are TRBV5-1 and TRBJ2-1; no definite D call. The germline V and J ends were trimmed by 1 base and 5 bases, with 4 bases remaining between them. Germline V gene lookup returns CDR1 SGHRS and CDR2 YFSETQ. CDR3 length: 12 residues. The CDR3 sequence: CASSLQDNEQFF. The CDR3 DNA follows: TGCGCCAGCAGCTTGCAGGACAATGAGCAGTTCTTC.

In this sample, this clonotype turned up a few times. The genes are TRBV10-2 and TRBJ2-3; tentative D call: TRBD2 (5 bases). Per germline, CDR1 WSHSY and CDR2 SAAADI. The V and J ends lost 5 bases and 14 bases respectively, with 23 bases between them. There are 14 residues in the CDR3. The CDR3 region has the DNA TGCGCCAGCAGTCCCATCTGGGAGCGGTTCTCTTGGTATTTT. It translates to CASSPIWERFSWYF.

Ten or more counts support this clonotype. CDR3 in amino acids: CASSKHSGANVLTF. As DNA, the CDR3 is TGTGCCAGCAGCAAACACTCTGGGGCCAACGTCCTGACTTTC. This chain links TRBV11-2 with TRBJ2-6; D unresolved. Germline values: CDR1 SGHAT, CDR2 FQNNGV. The CDR3 is 14 residues long. Trimming pared 5 bases from V and 0 bases from J, leaving 5 bases between.

The chain has TRBV6-5 and TRBJ2-3; D is unclear. CDR1 MNHEY and CDR2 SVGAGI come from the germline V gene. Trimming took 6 bases from V and 6 from J, leaving 10 bases between them. The CDR3 covers 12 residues. The CDR3 DNA reads as TGTGCCAGCAGAGACACCAGTGATACGCAGTATTTT. Translated: CASRDTSDTQYF.

This clonotype came up a few times. The V gene is TRBV12-3 or TRBV12-4, the J gene TRBJ2-7; 11 nucleotides agree with TRBD1. The CDR3 runs 14 residues. V was pared by 1 base and J by 7 bases, with 3 bases of the junction left unmatched. The CDR3 loop reads CASSLGTGGREQYF. As DNA, the CDR3 is TGTGCCAGCAGTTTAGGGACAGGGGGCAGGGAGCAGTACTTC.

This clonotype was picked up many times. CDR3 amino acids: CASSYRGSADTQYF. DNA of the CDR3: TGTGCCAGCAGTTACAGGGGTAGCGCAGATACGCAGTATTTT. The genes are TRBV6-5 and TRBJ2-3, with D perhaps being TRBD1 or TRBD2 (5 bases each). V lost 2 bases and J 4 bases, leaving 10 bases between the germline ends. The CDR3 spans 14 residues. Germline V lookup: CDR1 MNHEY, CDR2 SVGAGI.

This clonotype was detected only a few times. The V gene is TRBV29-1, the J gene TRBJ2-2; D possibly uses TRBD1 or TRBD2 (5 bases each). Germline V gene data show CDR1 as SQVTM and CDR2 as ANQGSEA. With 5 bases removed from V and 4 bases from J, the gap between germline ends came to 11 bases. The CDR3 totals 13 residues. As DNA, the CDR3 is TGCAGCGTTAACCGGGACGGCACCGGGGAGCTGTTTTTT. Amino acids: CSVNRDGTGELFF.

V gene TRBV4-1 combines with J gene TRBJ1-2; the match to TRBD1 covers 7 bases. The ends lost 3 bases at V and 6 bases at J; junction bases unmatched: 7. Germline assignment: CDR1 MGHRA and CDR2 YSYEKL. The CDR3 runs to 14 residues. CDR3 loop: CASSQLQGNDGYTF. The CDR3 region has the DNA TGCGCCAGCAGCCAGTTACAGGGGAATGATGGCTACACCTTC.

The sample holds a few counts of this clonotype. The genes are TRBV3-1 and TRBJ1-2; the match to TRBD1 covers 7 bases. The CDR3 extends over 13 amino acids. V gave up 8 bases and J gave up 4 bases; unmatched junction bases: 7. Germline CDR1 reads LGHDT; CDR2 reads YNNKEL (reference sequence). The CDR3 coding sequence is TGTGCCAGCGCACAGGGGTACGTCTATGGCTACACCTTC. Translated: CASAQGYVYGYTF.

The chain has TRBV28 and TRBJ1-2; 8 bases are shared with TRBD1. Germline V lookup: CDR1 MDHEN, CDR2 SYDVKM. The junction had 12 bases not matched to a gene; V was cut back by 7 bases and J by 2 bases. CDR3 size: 16 residues. The chain's CDR3 is CASTQPGTGGNYGYTF. The CDR3 region has the DNA TGTGCCAGCACCCAACCCGGGACAGGAGGCAACTATGGCTACACCTTC.

This clonotype came up once. The chain recombines TRBV7-9 with TRBJ2-7; 10 bases fit TRBD1. The junction had 9 bases not matched to a gene; V was cut back by 5 bases and J by 5 bases. The CDR3 runs to 15 residues. From germline, CDR1 is SEHNR and CDR2 FQNEAQ (reference sequence). CDR3 residues: CASSMPGTGEDEQYF. For the CDR3, the DNA is TGTGCCAGCAGCATGCCCGGGACAGGGGAGGACGAGCAGTACTTC.

In this sample, this clonotype turned up a few times. The chain carries TRBV18 and TRBJ2-2, with 7 positions matching TRBD2. J lost 1 base, V lost 0 bases, and 2 bases had no gene match. The CDR3 extends over 16 amino acids. Per the germline V gene, CDR1 is KGHSH and CDR2 is LQKENI. This CDR3 reads CASSPPGGLNTGELFF. CDR3 DNA: TGTGCCAGCTCACCACCGGGAGGGCTGAACACCGGGGAGCTGTTTTTT.

Regarding this clonotype: It may be a read error: a sequence one base away is much more abundant. The chain links TRBV5-4 to TRBJ2-3; 7 nucleotides match TRBD2. Germline lookup yields CDR1 SGHNT and CDR2 YYREEE (reference sequence). The CDR3 covers 16 residues. For the CDR3, the DNA is TGTGCCAGCAGTCCTCGGCGGGAGACAATCACAGATACGGAGTATTTT. Its protein is CASSPRRETITDTEYF.

The table lists this clonotype with a few counts. This chain joins TRBV9 and TRBJ2-3; D not resolved. The CDR3 is 15 amino acids. Trimming cost V 1 base and J 1 base, with 10 bases left between them. Germline CDR1 and CDR2: SGDLS and YYNGEE. This CDR3 reads CASSVRFVRTDTQYF. The CDR3, as DNA: TGTGCCAGCAGCGTACGGTTTGTTCGCACAGATACGCAGTATTTT.

This clonotype was seen at least ten times. V and J are TRBV29-1 and TRBJ2-5; tentatively, D is TRBD2 (5 bases). CDR3 size: 12 residues. V lost 6 bases and J lost 5, with 13 bases in between. CDR1 SQVTM and CDR2 ANQGSEA come from the germline V gene. CDR3 DNA: TGCAGCGTATTCGGAGGCACGGAGACCCAGTACTTC. Translated, it gives CSVFGGTETQYF.

The chain uses TRBV12-3 or TRBV12-4 and TRBJ2-7; no clear D gene. The germline V and J ends were trimmed by 8 bases and 3 bases, with 2 bases remaining between them. This CDR3 spans 9 amino acids. CDR3 amino acids: CASCYEQYF. The CDR3 DNA sequence: TGTGCCAGCTGCTACGAGCAGTACTTC.